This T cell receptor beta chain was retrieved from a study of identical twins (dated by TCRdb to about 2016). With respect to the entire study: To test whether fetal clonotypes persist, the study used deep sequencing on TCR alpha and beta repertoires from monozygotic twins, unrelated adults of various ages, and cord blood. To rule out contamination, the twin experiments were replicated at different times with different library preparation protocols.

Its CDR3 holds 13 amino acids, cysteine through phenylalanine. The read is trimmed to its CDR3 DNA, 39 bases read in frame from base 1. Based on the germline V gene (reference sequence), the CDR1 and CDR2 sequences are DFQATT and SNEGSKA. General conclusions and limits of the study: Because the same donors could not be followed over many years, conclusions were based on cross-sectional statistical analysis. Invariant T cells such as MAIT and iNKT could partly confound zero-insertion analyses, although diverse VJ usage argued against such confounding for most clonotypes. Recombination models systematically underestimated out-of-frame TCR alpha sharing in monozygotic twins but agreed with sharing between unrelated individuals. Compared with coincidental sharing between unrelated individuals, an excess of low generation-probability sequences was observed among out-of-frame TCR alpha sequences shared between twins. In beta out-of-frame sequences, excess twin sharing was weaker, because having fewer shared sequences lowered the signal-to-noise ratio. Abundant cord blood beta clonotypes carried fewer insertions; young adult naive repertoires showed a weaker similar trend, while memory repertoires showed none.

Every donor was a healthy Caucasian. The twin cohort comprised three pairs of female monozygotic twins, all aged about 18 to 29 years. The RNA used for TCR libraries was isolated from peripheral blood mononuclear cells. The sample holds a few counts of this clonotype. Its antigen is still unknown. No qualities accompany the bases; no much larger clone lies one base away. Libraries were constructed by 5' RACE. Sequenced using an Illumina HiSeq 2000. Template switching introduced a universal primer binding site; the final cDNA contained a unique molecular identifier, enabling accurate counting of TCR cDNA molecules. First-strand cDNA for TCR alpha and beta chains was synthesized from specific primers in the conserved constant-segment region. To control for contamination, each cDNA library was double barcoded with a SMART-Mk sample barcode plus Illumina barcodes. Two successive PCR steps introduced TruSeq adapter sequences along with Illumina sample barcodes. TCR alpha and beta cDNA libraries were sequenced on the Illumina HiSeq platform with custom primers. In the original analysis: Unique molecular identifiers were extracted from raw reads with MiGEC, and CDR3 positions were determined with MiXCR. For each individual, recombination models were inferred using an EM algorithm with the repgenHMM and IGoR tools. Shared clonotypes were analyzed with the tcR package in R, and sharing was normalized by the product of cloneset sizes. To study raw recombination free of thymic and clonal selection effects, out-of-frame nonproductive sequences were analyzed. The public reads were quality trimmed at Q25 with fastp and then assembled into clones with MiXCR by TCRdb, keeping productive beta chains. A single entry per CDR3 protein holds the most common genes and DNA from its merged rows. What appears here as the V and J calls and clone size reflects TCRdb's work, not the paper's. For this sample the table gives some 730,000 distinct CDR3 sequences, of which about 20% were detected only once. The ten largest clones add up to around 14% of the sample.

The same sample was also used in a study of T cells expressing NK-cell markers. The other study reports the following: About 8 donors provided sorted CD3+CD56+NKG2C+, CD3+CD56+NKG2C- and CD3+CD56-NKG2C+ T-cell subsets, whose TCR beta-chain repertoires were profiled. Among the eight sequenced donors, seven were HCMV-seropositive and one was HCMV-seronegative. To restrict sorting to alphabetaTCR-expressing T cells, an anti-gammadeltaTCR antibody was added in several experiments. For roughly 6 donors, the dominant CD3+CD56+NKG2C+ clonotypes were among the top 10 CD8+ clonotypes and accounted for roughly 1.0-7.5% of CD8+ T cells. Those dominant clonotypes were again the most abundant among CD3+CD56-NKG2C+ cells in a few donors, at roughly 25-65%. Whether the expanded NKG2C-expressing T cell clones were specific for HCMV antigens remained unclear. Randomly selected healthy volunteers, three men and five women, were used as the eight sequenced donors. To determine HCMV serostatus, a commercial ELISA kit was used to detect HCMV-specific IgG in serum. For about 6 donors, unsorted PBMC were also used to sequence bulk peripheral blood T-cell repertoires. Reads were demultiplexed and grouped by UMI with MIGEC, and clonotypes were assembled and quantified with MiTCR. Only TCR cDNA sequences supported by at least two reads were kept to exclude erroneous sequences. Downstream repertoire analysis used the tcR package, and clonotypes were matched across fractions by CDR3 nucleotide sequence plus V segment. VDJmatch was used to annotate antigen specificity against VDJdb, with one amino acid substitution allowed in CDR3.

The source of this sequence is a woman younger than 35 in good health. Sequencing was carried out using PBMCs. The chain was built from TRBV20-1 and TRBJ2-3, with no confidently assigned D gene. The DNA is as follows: TGCAGCTCAGGTTCTTCTAGCACAGATACGCAGTATTTT. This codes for CSSGSSSTDTQYF.